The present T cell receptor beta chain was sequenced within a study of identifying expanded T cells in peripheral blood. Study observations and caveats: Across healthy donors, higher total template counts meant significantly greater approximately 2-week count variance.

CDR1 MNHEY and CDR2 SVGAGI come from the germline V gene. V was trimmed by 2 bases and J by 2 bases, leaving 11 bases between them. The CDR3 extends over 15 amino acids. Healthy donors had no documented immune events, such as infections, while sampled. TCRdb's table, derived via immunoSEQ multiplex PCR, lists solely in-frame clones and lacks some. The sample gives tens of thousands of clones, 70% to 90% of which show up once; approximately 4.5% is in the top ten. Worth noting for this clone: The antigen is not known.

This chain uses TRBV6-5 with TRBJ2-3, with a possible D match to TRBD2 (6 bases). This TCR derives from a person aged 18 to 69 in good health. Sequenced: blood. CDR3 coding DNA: TGTGCCAGCAGTTACGGTGGGGGGTCCACAGATACGCAGTATTTT. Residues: CASSYGGGSTDTQYF.